This T cell receptor beta chain was found in a study of graft-versus-host responses after intestinal transplantation. Notes on the study in general: Early post-transplant falls in HvG clones accompanied the peak levels of circulating GvH clones. Across patients carrying graft-donor T cell macrochimerism, allografts held high graft-versus-host to host-versus-graft clonal ratios.

Libraries were prepared by immunoSEQ multiplex PCR; TCRdb keeps only in-frame clonotypes and omits some of them. This sample has around 40,000 clones, with approximately 95% found just once. The germline V and J ends were trimmed by 2 bases and 2 bases, with 10 bases remaining between them. This CDR3 has 14 amino acids. Germline V gene sequence: CDR1 SGHAT, CDR2 FQNNGV. A remark on this clone: Antigen unknown.

The rearrangement links TRBV11-2 to TRBJ2-7, with unresolved D. The sequences come from unstimulated CD8+ T cells sorted from spleen or lymph node cells, collected before transplant. This TCR was sampled from a human donor who was the organ donor for an intestinal transplant. CDR3: CASSLWYTTYEQYF. The CDR3 DNA is TGTGCCAGCAGCTTATGGTATACGACCTACGAGCAGTACTTC.